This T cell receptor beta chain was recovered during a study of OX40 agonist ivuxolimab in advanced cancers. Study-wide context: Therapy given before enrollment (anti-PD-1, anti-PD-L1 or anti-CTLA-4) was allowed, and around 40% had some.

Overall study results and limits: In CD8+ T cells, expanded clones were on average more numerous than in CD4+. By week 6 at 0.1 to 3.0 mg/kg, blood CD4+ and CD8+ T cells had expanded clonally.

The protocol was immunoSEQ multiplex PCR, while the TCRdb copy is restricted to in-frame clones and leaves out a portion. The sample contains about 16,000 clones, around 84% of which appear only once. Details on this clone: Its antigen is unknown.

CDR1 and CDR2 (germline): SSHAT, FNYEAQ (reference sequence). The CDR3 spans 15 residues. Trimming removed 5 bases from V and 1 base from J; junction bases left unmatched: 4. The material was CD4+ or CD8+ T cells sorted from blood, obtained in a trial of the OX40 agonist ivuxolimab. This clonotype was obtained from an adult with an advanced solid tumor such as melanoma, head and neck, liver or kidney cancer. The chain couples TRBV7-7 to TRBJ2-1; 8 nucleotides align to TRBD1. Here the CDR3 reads CASSPRTGSYNEQFF. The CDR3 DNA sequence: TGTGCCAGCAGCCCGAGGACAGGGTCCTACAATGAGCAGTTCTTC.